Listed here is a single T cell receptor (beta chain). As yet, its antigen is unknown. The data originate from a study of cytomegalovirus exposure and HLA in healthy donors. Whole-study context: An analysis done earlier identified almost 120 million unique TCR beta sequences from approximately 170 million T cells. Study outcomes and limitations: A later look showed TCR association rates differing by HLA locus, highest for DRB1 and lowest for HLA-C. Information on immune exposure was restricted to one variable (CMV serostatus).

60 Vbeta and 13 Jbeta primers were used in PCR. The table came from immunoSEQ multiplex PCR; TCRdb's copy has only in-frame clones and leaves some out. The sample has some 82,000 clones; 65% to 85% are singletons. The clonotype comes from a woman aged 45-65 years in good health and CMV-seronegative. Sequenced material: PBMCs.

The CDR3 region is CAWSGRGAKNQPQHF. The CDR3 nucleotides read TGTGCCTGGAGTGGGCGGGGGGCGAAGAATCAGCCCCAGCATTTT. V usage is TRBV30 and J usage is TRBJ1-5, with a tentative D call TRBD1 (6 bases). The CDR3 contains 15 residues. Germline-derived CDR1 and CDR2 are GTSNPN and SVGIG (reference sequence). V dropped 1 base and J dropped 4 bases, with 14 bases sitting between them.